The 25 T cell receptor beta chains below come from one sample, sequenced in a study of Graves' ophthalmopathy and Graves' hyperthyroidism. As the template, RNA transcripts were used to amplify TCR beta CDR3 regions. First-round RT-PCR with HTBI primers preceded a second-round multiplex PCR. Via MiXCR, TCRdb re-called the multiplex PCR reads, giving one row per CDR3 protein. Of hundreds of thousands of distinct CDR3 sequences listed, about a fifth were seen once; the top ten hold more than 5.5%. Sequencing used peripheral blood. These receptors were collected from a young woman with stable Graves' hyperthyroidism. Some clones in this sample may be carry-over from other donors' samples.

There are many counts of this clonotype. The CDR3 here is CASSPSGTRTDTQYF. CDR3 DNA sequence: TGTGCCAGCAGCCCCAGCGGGACGCGCACAGATACGCAGTATTTT. The chain joins TRBV12-3 or TRBV12-4 to TRBJ2-3; 7 nucleotides align to TRBD2. The CDR3 runs 15 residues. V shed 6 bases and J 1 base; nucleotides not matched to a gene: 7.

This clonotype was seen ten or more times. DNA for the CDR3: TGCAGCGTATACCGGGACAGAGTCTATGGCTACACCTTC. Its protein is CSVYRDRVYGYTF. This chain links TRBV29-1 with TRBJ1-2, with TRBD1 matching over 7 bases. CDR1 is SQVTM and CDR2 is ANQGSEA in the germline V gene. Trimming took 6 bases from V and 4 from J; bases not matched to a gene: 8. The CDR3 consists of 13 residues. Supplemented by reference TRBV29-1 and TRBJ1-2, the full variable domain reads SAVISQKPSRDICQRGTSLTIQCQVDSQVTMMFWYRQQPGQSLTLIATANQGSEATYESGFVIDKFPISRPNLTFSTLTVSNMSPEDSSIYLCSVYRDRVYGYTFGSGTRLTVV.

The rearrangement joins TRBV12-3 or TRBV12-4 to TRBJ1-3; 8 positions agree with TRBD1. V was pared by 5 bases and J by 4 bases, with 7 bases of the junction left unmatched. CDR3 length: 15 amino acids. The CDR3 bases are TGTGCCAGCAGTACGTGGACAGGGACGGGAAACACCATATATTTT. It codes for CASSTWTGTGNTIYF.

V gene TRBV6-1 combines with J gene TRBJ2-7, with D possibly matching TRBD1 (6 bases). This CDR3 is built from 13 residues. The ends were cut back, 7 bases at V and 6 bases at J, with 16 bases in the middle. Looked up from germline, CDR1 is MNHNS and CDR2 is SASEGT. CDR3 coding DNA: TGTGCCAGCAAACTACAGGGAATTGGCGAGCAGTACTTC. It specifies CASKLQGIGEQYF.

The V call is TRBV20-1, the J call TRBJ2-7, with D possibly being TRBD1 (6 bases). This CDR3 has 16 amino acids. Looked up from germline, CDR1 is DFQATT and CDR2 is SNEGSKA (reference sequence). Deletions cut 5 bases from V and 2 bases from J, with 22 bases between. The CDR3 loop is CSARVPARTAAYEQYF. CDR3 DNA: TGCAGTGCTCGCGTCCCCGCCAGGACAGCCGCCTACGAGCAGTACTTC.

This clonotype came up many times. The V and J genes are TRBV9 and TRBJ2-5; TRBD2 is a possible D gene (5 bases). Germline CDR1 SGDLS, CDR2 YYNGEE. The CDR3 sequence is 13 residues long. Trimming took off 0 bases at V and 5 bases at J, with 8 bases between the two ends. The CDR3 nucleotides are TGTGCCAGCAGCGTAGGTACGGGGGAGACCCAGTACTTC. Protein: CASSVGTGETQYF.

The chain has TRBV12-3 or TRBV12-4 and TRBJ2-7; no reliable D call. Trimming left V 2 bases short and J 0 bases short, with 8 bases between. The CDR3 loop spans 14 amino acids. Here the CDR3 reads CASSLSSISYEQYF. Written as DNA, the CDR3 is TGTGCCAGCAGTTTATCCAGCATCTCCTACGAGCAGTACTTC.

In its sample, this clonotype was seen many times. The chain links TRBV19 to TRBJ1-1; weak D call: TRBD1 (6 bases). V was cut by 10 bases and J by 5 bases, with 17 bases left in between. The CDR3 loop spans 13 amino acids. Germline V lookup: CDR1 LNHDA, CDR2 SQIVND (reference sequence). CDR3 sequence (DNA): TGTGCCACCCAATGGGGGGCGAGGACTGAAGCTTTCTTT. Translation gives CATQWGARTEAFF.

Remarks on this clonotype: The conserved final phenylalanine or tryptophan is absent from the CDR3, which likely points to a read error. The chain has TRBV13 and TRBJ1-1; 9 bases line up with TRBD1. Germline V gives CDR1 PRHDT, CDR2 FYEKMQ (reference sequence). This CDR3 region has 14 residues. V was pared by 5 bases and J by 4 bases, with 5 bases of the junction left unmatched. The CDR3 is CASSARQGGTEAFL. The CDR3 bases are TGTGCCAGCAGCGCAAGACAGGGGGGCACTGAAGCTTTCCTT.

This chain uses TRBV29-1 with TRBJ2-7, with TRBD2 matching 9 bases. Germline CDR1 reads SQVTM; CDR2 reads ANQGSEA. J gave up 6 bases and V 4 bases, and 7 bases lay outside the gene matches. This CDR3 has 13 amino acids. The CDR3 nucleotides read TGCAGCGTTGGTCTAGCGGGAAATGGCGAGCAGTACTTC. Translated: CSVGLAGNGEQYF.

This clonotype was detected many times. CDR3 region: CASRLEGQFRSNVLTF. Written as DNA, the CDR3 is TGTGCCAGCAGGCTCGAGGGACAGTTCAGGTCCAACGTCCTGACTTTC. The rearrangement links TRBV6-5 to TRBJ2-6; 7 bases map to TRBD1. The V and J ends lost 6 bases and 8 bases, in that order; junction bases with no gene match: 13. Germline loops: CDR1 MNHEY, CDR2 SVGAGI. This CDR3 spans 16 amino acids.

This clonotype was recorded many times. The chain carries TRBV12-3 or TRBV12-4 and TRBJ1-1, with D maybe TRBD1 (5 bases). The length of the CDR3 is 14 residues. Between the trimmed V and J ends, which lost 7 bases and 2 bases, there was a span of 14 bases. CDR3 loop: CASISRDGNTEAFF. In nucleotides, the CDR3 is TGTGCCAGCATCTCAAGGGACGGTAACACTGAAGCTTTCTTT.

This clonotype was counted many times. The rearrangement joins TRBV12-3 or TRBV12-4 to TRBJ2-7, with D possibly TRBD1 on 6 matching bases. The length of the CDR3 is 14 residues. V gave up 6 bases and J gave up 0 bases, with 12 bases separating them. CDR3 loop: CASRLAGDSYEQYF. CDR3 bases: TGTGCCAGCAGATTGGCAGGGGACTCCTACGAGCAGTACTTC.

This clonotype was seen repeatedly, ten times or more. The CDR3: CSANQERDEQYF. The CDR3 region has the DNA TGCAGTGCAAACCAAGAGCGGGACGAGCAGTACTTC. The chain couples TRBV20-1 to TRBJ2-7, with a tentative D call TRBD2 (6 bases). This CDR3 region has 12 residues. Germline CDR1 reads DFQATT; CDR2 reads SNEGSKA (reference sequence). V was clipped by 6 bases and J by 5 bases, with 14 bases between them.

This clonotype was counted ten times or more. The rearrangement joins TRBV7-3 to TRBJ2-7; D unclear. CDR3 size: 13 residues. Looked up from germline, CDR1 is SGHTA and CDR2 is FQGTGA. V was cut by 2 bases and J by 3 bases, with 8 bases left in between. CDR3 sequence (DNA): TGTGCCAGCAGCTTAGGGTCCAACTACGAGCAGTACTTC. Translated, it gives CASSLGSNYEQYF.

This clonotype appeared many times. The J gene is TRBJ2-4, the V gene TRBV12-3 or TRBV12-4, with TRBD2 as a possible D gene (7 bases). The CDR3 is 17 residues long. Trimming removed 6 bases from V and 4 bases from J, with 22 bases in between. CDR3 nucleotides: TGTGCCAGCAGGCCAAGGGGGGGATTGGGTCCAAAAAACATTCAGTACTTC. Translating it yields CASRPRGGLGPKNIQYF.

The chain uses TRBV5-1 and TRBJ2-7, with D possibly being TRBD1 (5 bases). The CDR3 is 15 amino acids. Germline CDR1 reads SGHRS; CDR2 reads YFSETQ. With 1 base removed from V and 3 bases from J, the gap between germline ends came to 14 bases. This chain's CDR3 is CASSLMPGYFYEQYF. The CDR3 bases are TGCGCCAGCAGCTTGATGCCAGGGTATTTCTACGAGCAGTACTTC.

This clonotype was detected ten times or more. The chain is built from TRBV10-3 and TRBJ1-1; D gene uncertain. The germline V gene has CDR1 ENHRY and CDR2 SYGVKD. V lost 3 bases and J lost 1, with 6 bases in between. The CDR3 totals 13 residues. DNA for the CDR3: TGTGCCATCAGTGATAGGGAGAACACTGAAGCTTTCTTT. Its translation: CAISDRENTEAFF.

This clonotype occurred a few times. Here the CDR3 reads CASSEADTVPFF. CDR3 coding DNA: TGTGCCAGCAGTGAAGCTGATACGGTCCCTTTCTTT. J is TRBJ1-1 and V is TRBV6-4; D unresolved. Germline assignment: CDR1 MRHNA and CDR2 SNTAGT. CDR3 size: 12 residues. Trimming pared 3 bases from V and 12 bases from J, leaving 14 bases between.

The chain uses TRBV24-1 and TRBJ2-5; TRBD1 is a possible D gene (6 bases). There are 15 residues in the CDR3. The germline CDR1 and CDR2 sequences are KGHDR and SFDVKD. The V and J ends lost 4 bases and 3 bases respectively, with 14 bases between them. DNA of the CDR3: TGTGCCACCAGTGACCCGGACAGAGCGGAAGAGACCCAGTACTTC. Encoded protein: CATSDPDRAEETQYF.

This chain links TRBV27 with TRBJ1-1; TRBD1 agrees at 7 bases. The CDR3 consists of 13 residues. Germline V gene sequence: CDR1 MNHEY, CDR2 SMNVEV (reference sequence). J was trimmed by 9 bases and V by 6 bases; bases with no gene match: 10. CDR3 sequence reads: CASSSTRQGKAFF. The CDR3 DNA follows: TGTGCCAGCAGCTCGACCCGACAGGGCAAAGCTTTCTTT.

This clonotype was seen repeatedly, ten times or more. The V and J genes are TRBV19 and TRBJ1-1, with 7 nucleotides matching TRBD1. V was pared by 7 bases and J by 1 base, with 6 bases of the junction left unmatched. Germline loops: CDR1 LNHDA, CDR2 SQIVND (reference sequence). CDR3 length equals 14 residues. For the CDR3, the DNA is TGTGCCAGTAAATCGGCAGGGGGGAACACTGAAGCTTTCTTT. Translated, it gives CASKSAGGNTEAFF.

The rearrangement joins TRBV6-2 or TRBV6-3 to TRBJ2-7; 8 bases agree with TRBD1. The germline V gene has CDR1 MNHEY and CDR2 SVGEGT. J lost 4 bases, V lost 6 bases, and 5 bases had no gene match. This CDR3 is built from 13 residues. CDR3 nucleotides: TGTGCCAGCAGGAAGACAGGGGAGTACGAGCAGTACTTC. It specifies CASRKTGEYEQYF.

This clonotype was counted at least ten times. This chain connects TRBV3-1 to TRBJ2-5; 14 bases align to TRBD2. Germline V gene sequence: CDR1 LGHDT, CDR2 YNNKEL (reference sequence). There are 14 residues in the CDR3. Trimming took 4 bases from V and 10 from J; bases not matched to a gene: 5. The chain's CDR3 is CASSLSGTSGGQYF. The DNA for the CDR3 is TGTGCCAGCAGCCTCTCCGGGACTAGCGGGGGCCAGTACTTC.

At least ten counts were recorded for this clonotype. This chain connects TRBV20-1 to TRBJ1-2; possible D gene TRBD1, 6 bases. V lost 6 bases, J lost 6 bases, and 20 bases lay in between. This CDR3 has 14 residues. The germline V gene has CDR1 DFQATT and CDR2 SNEGSKA (reference sequence). The CDR3 here is CSARQTGPGDGYTF. As DNA, the CDR3 is TGCAGTGCGAGACAAACAGGGCCCGGCGATGGCTACACCTTC.